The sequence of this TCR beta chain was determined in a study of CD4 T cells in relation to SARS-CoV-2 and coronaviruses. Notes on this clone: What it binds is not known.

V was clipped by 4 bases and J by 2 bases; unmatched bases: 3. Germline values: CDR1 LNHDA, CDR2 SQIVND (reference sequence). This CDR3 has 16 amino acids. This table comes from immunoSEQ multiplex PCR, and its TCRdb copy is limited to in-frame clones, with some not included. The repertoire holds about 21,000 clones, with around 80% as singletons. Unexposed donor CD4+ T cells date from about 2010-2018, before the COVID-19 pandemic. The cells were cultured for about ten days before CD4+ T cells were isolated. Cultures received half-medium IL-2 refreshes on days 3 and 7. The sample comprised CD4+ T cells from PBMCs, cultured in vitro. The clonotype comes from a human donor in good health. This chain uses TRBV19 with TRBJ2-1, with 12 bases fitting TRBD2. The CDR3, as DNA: TGTGCCAGTAGTAGGACTAGCGGGGACGCCTACAATGAGCAGTTCTTC. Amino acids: CASSRTSGDAYNEQFF.